The 14 T cell receptor beta chains in this list originate from one sample, sequenced in a study of tumor-infiltrating lymphocytes in primary liver carcinoma. Alongside blood RNA obtained from unsorted whole blood, germline DNA was also extracted. With roughly 0.5 ug total RNA as template and a constant-region primer, TCR beta cDNA was made. Modified slightly, ARM-PCR produced TCR beta libraries over three nested multiplex PCR rounds. Amplification in the first two PCR rounds was performed using TRBV1-TRBV30 forward primers and a C-beta reverse primer for approximately 10 cycles each. MiXCR, applied by TCRdb to the multiplex PCR reads, yields one record per CDR3 protein. The data contain fewer than 400,000 distinct CDR3 sequences, around three fifths of them singletons. Input material: peripheral blood. Receptor source: a woman aged 30 to 39 with primary liver carcinoma and hepatitis B virus infection.

The chain combines TRBV10-2 with TRBJ2-3; possible D gene TRBD2, 6 bases. Trimming removed 7 bases from V and 0 bases from J, with 17 bases in between. The CDR3 is 16 residues long. Germline CDR1 is WSHSY and CDR2 is SAAADI. In DNA, the CDR3 is TGCGCCAGCAATGATAGGGGCGGGGCAAGCACAGATACGCAGTATTTT. Its translation: CASNDRGGASTDTQYF.

V and J are TRBV7-8 and TRBJ2-7; the D is unclear. Looked up from germline, CDR1 is SGHVS and CDR2 is FQNEAQ. Trimming shortened V by 0 bases and J by 6 bases, and 12 bases separated the two germline ends. This CDR3 is 14 amino acids long. CDR3 sequence: CASSLAEKNCEQYF. CDR3 nucleotides: TGTGCCAGCAGCTTAGCCGAGAAGAACTGCGAGCAGTACTTC.

This clonotype was counted many times. The rearrangement joins TRBV29-1 to TRBJ2-3; D remains ambiguous. Germline assignment: CDR1 SQVTM and CDR2 ANQGSEA. V lost 4 bases, J lost 6 bases, and 14 bases lay in between. This CDR3 has 13 amino acids. The CDR3 nucleotides read TGCAGCGTTGCAGCTAATGTACTGGATACGCAGTATTTT. Protein: CSVAANVLDTQYF.

To note about this clonotype: No conserved phenylalanine or tryptophan ends this CDR3, so it is likely a read error. The limits of the CDR3 on the DNA are not certain, so only TCRdb's listed CDR3 is given. This chain links TRBV11-2 with TRBJ2-1; the D call in the table, TRBD2, was not verified against the DNA. The germline gives CDR1 SGHAT, CDR2 FQNNGV. A total of 13 residues make up the CDR3, ends included. The CDR3: CASSASTSNEQFL.

To note about this clonotype: A junction boundary mismatches the germline segment, possibly from a read error. The gene calls are TRBV11-2 and TRBJ2-7, with D hard to call. Germline V gene lookup returns CDR1 SGHAT and CDR2 FQNNGV. The CDR3 length is 12 residues. For the CDR3, the DNA is TGTGCCAGCAGCTTAGGTCCCACCGAGCAGTGCTTT. Its translation: CASSLGPTEQCF.

A note on this clonotype: At one end, the junction sequence differs from germline, possibly due to a read error. The chain carries TRBV29-1 and TRBJ1-1; D remains unclear. CDR1 is SQVTM and CDR2 is ANQGSEA in the germline V gene. CDR3 length equals 13 residues. The CDR3, as DNA: TGTAGCGTTGAAGATCGGCGGAGCTCTGAAGCTTTCTTT. Amino acids: CSVEDRRSSEAFF. Drawing the rest from reference TRBV29-1 and TRBJ1-1, the complete variable domain is SAVISQKPSRDICQRGTSLTIQCQVDSQVTMMFWYRQQPGQSLTLIATANQGSEATYESGFVIDKFPISRPNLTFSTLTVSNMSPEDSSIYLCSVEDRRSSEAFFGQGTRLTVV.

The count of this clonotype is one. The chain is built from TRBV7-9 and TRBJ2-3; D might be TRBD2 (5 bases). The V and J ends lost 1 base and 3 bases respectively, with 14 bases between them. CDR1 and CDR2 from the germline V gene are SEHNR and FQNEAQ (reference sequence). The CDR3 contains 16 residues. The CDR3 sequence is CASSLVGPGGTDTQYF. The DNA of the CDR3 is TGTGCCAGCAGCTTAGTAGGGCCCGGCGGGACAGATACGCAGTATTTT.

As regards this clonotype: In this CDR3 the conserved last residue, phenylalanine or tryptophan, is missing, so a read error is likely. The gene calls are TRBV6-2 or TRBV6-3 and TRBJ2-1, with 11 bases fitting TRBD2. The V gene end was trimmed by 4 bases and the J gene end by 3 bases; junction bases not matched to a gene: 8. This CDR3 contains 17 residues. The germline CDR1 and CDR2 sequences are MNHEY and SVGEGT. CDR3: CASSSSTSGKRYNEQFL. The DNA of the CDR3 is TGTGCCAGCAGTTCGTCGACTAGCGGGAAGCGCTACAATGAGCAGTTCCTC.

In regard to this clonotype: This clone may be a read error of a much larger clone one base away. The V and J genes are TRBV11-3 and TRBJ2-1; D unclear. Per germline, CDR1 SGHNT and CDR2 YENEEA. The CDR3 totals 11 residues. As DNA, the CDR3 is TGTGCCAGCATCTTAGGCCATAGTCAGTTCTTC. Translating it yields CASILGHSQFF.

This clonotype showed up many times. The chain joins TRBV4-2 to TRBJ2-1; 12 positions agree with TRBD2. Germline loops: CDR1 LGHNA, CDR2 YNFKEQ. The CDR3 spans 15 residues. The ends lost 3 bases at V and 8 bases at J; junction bases unmatched: 5. This CDR3 is CASSQTSGRSDEQFF. The DNA for the CDR3 is TGTGCCAGCAGCCAGACTAGCGGGAGATCGGATGAGCAGTTCTTC.

In this sample, this clonotype turned up many times. This rearrangement joins TRBV29-1 to TRBJ2-7, with 9 positions matching TRBD1. Trimming removed 0 bases from V and 5 bases from J; junction bases left unmatched: 8. This CDR3 is 15 amino acids long. Germline CDR1 and CDR2: SQVTM and ANQGSEA. In DNA form, the CDR3 reads TGCAGCGTTGAAGATGACGGGACAGGGTCCAACGAGCAGTACTTC. Translation: CSVEDDGTGSNEQYF.

This clonotype has more than one count but fewer than ten. This chain joins TRBV5-4 and TRBJ2-6; TRBD1 aligns across 9 bases. Germline V gives CDR1 SGHNT, CDR2 YYREEE (reference sequence). J lost 1 base, V lost 1 base, and 9 bases had no gene match. The CDR3 has 19 residues. The CDR3: CASSLPQGATLSGANVLTF. CDR3 in DNA: TGTGCCAGCAGCTTGCCACAGGGGGCGACGTTATCTGGGGCCAACGTCCTGACTTTC.

V usage is TRBV14 and J usage is TRBJ1-5; TRBD1 might be the D (6 bases). This CDR3 has 16 residues. Germline V gives CDR1 SGHDN, CDR2 FVKESK. Trimming took off 4 bases at V and 2 bases at J, with 15 bases between the two ends. CDR3 sequence reads: CASSRRTDLRNQPQHF. DNA for the CDR3: TGTGCCAGCAGCCGAAGGACAGATCTGCGCAATCAGCCCCAGCATTTT.

The chain recombines TRBV29-1 with TRBJ1-1; D is uncertain. From germline, CDR1 is SQVTM and CDR2 ANQGSEA. The CDR3 has 16 amino acids. The germline V and J ends were trimmed by 7 bases and 0 bases, with 21 bases remaining between them. CDR3 residues: CSARPSRSAMNTEAFF. In DNA form, the CDR3 reads TGCAGCGCCCGTCCATCGCGGTCGGCTATGAACACTGAAGCTTTCTTT. The full variable domain, its missing parts supplied by reference TRBV29-1 and TRBJ1-1, is SAVISQKPSRDICQRGTSLTIQCQVDSQVTMMFWYRQQPGQSLTLIATANQGSEATYESGFVIDKFPISRPNLTFSTLTVSNMSPEDSSIYLCSARPSRSAMNTEAFFGQGTRLTVV.